One sample yielded the 24 T cell receptor beta chains listed below, sequenced in a study of blood T cell repertoires in COVID-19. Sequencing used immunoSEQ multiplex PCR; TCRdb keeps in-frame clones, though not all of them. Of 150,000 to 200,000 clones listed, about 80% are singletons. Sequencing was carried out using PBMCs or T cells enriched from blood (not recorded which). Receptor source: a man in his sixties who had been exposed to COVID-19.

The gene calls are TRBV5-1 and TRBJ2-1; 10 bases match TRBD2. The CDR3 is 15 amino acids. Germline loops: CDR1 SGHRS, CDR2 YFSETQ. V was pared by 0 bases and J by 9 bases, with 6 bases of the junction left unmatched. CDR3 protein: CASSLDWLAGAEQFF. Here the CDR3 DNA reads TGCGCCAGCAGCTTGGATTGGCTAGCGGGAGCTGAGCAGTTCTTC.

CDR3 DNA sequence: TGTGCCAGCAGGGAAGCGGGGGGGACCACCGGGGAGCTGTTTTTT. Translating gives CASREAGGTTGELFF. The V and J genes are TRBV28 and TRBJ2-2, with 10 bases fitting TRBD2. The CDR3 is 15 residues long. J was trimmed by 4 bases and V by 6 bases; bases with no gene match: 5. Looked up from germline, CDR1 is MDHEN and CDR2 is SYDVKM.

The chain links TRBV28 to TRBJ1-4; D remains unclear. The V and J ends lost 6 bases and 3 bases respectively, with 11 bases between them. The CDR3 is 14 residues long. From germline, CDR1 is MDHEN and CDR2 SYDVKM. The CDR3 is CASSEFSPNEKLFF. CDR3 coding DNA: TGTGCCAGCAGCGAGTTTTCTCCTAATGAAAAACTGTTTTTT.

The chain combines TRBV30 with TRBJ1-1; D not resolved. There are 11 residues in the CDR3. The V end lost 5 bases, the J end lost 4 bases, and 8 bases lay between the germline ends. CDR1 and CDR2 from the germline V gene are GTSNPN and SVGIG (reference sequence). CDR3 sequence (DNA): TGTGCCTGGCATCGGGTCACTGAAGCTTTCTTT. This encodes CAWHRVTEAFF.

The rearrangement uses TRBV9 and TRBJ2-2, with TRBD1 as a possible D gene (5 bases). This CDR3 is built from 14 residues. The germline V gene encodes CDR1 SGDLS and CDR2 YYNGEE. Trimming shortened V by 0 bases and J by 7 bases, and 10 bases separated the two germline ends. For the CDR3, the DNA is TGTGCCAGCAGCGTAGATGTGGGGCACGGGGAGCTGTTTTTT. It translates to CASSVDVGHGELFF.

The rearrangement links TRBV10-1 to TRBJ2-7; tentatively, D is TRBD2 (7 bases). The V gene lost 2 bases and the J gene lost 2 bases, with 16 bases spanning the gap. Germline CDR1 reads WNHNN; CDR2 reads SYGVQD (reference sequence). There are 16 residues in the CDR3. The CDR3 is CASSEGLGGATYEQYF. The CDR3 DNA is TGCGCCAGCAGTGAGGGTTTAGGGGGGGCCACCTACGAGCAGTACTTC.

The gene calls are TRBV10-3 and TRBJ2-1; the match to TRBD2 covers 8 bases. The CDR3 is 16 residues long. V gave up 2 bases and J gave up 6 bases; unmatched junction bases: 9. The germline V gene encodes CDR1 ENHRY and CDR2 SYGVKD. The CDR3 loop reads CAISEGRGTRPNEQFF. CDR3 bases: TGTGCCATCAGTGAGGGCCGGGGGACTAGACCCAATGAGCAGTTCTTC.

This sequence joins TRBV7-8 and TRBJ2-2; 11 nucleotides align to TRBD2. CDR1 is SGHVS and CDR2 is FQNEAQ in the germline V gene. Germline trimming cut 1 base from V and 4 bases from J; bases unmatched to any gene: 8. The CDR3 has 18 amino acids. CDR3: CASSLGPIAGGFTGELFF. The CDR3 DNA reads as TGTGCCAGCAGCTTAGGCCCAATAGCGGGAGGGTTCACCGGGGAGCTGTTTTTT.

V and J are TRBV19 and TRBJ1-3; 8 bases match TRBD1. Per the germline V gene, CDR1 is LNHDA and CDR2 is SQIVND (reference sequence). There are 15 residues in the CDR3. The J segment lost 4 bases and the V segment lost 5 bases, leaving 7 bases of the junction unmatched. The CDR3 here is CASSADRGAGNTIYF. CDR3 coding DNA: TGTGCCAGTAGTGCAGACAGGGGCGCCGGAAACACCATATATTTT.

This clone was detected only once. V is TRBV2 and J is TRBJ2-7, with 7 bases lining up with TRBD2. The V gene end was trimmed by 6 bases and the J gene end by 10 bases; junction bases not matched to a gene: 3. Germline V gives CDR1 SNHLY, CDR2 FYNNEI. The CDR3 is made up of 10 amino acids. CDR3: CASRGGIQYF. The DNA of the CDR3 is TGTGCCAGCAGGGGAGGGATACAGTACTTC.

The V gene is TRBV6-5, the J gene TRBJ1-6; D gene unclear. V lost 8 bases to trimming and J lost 8 bases, with 16 bases between them. The V gene's germline CDR1 is MNHEY and CDR2 SVGAGI. This CDR3 spans 14 amino acids. Here the CDR3 reads CASGDRSDYSPLHF. CDR3 sequence (DNA): TGTGCCAGCGGGGATCGGTCGGACTATTCACCCCTCCACTTT.

The chain uses TRBV29-1 and TRBJ2-2; 7 nucleotides line up with TRBD1. Germline loops: CDR1 SQVTM, CDR2 ANQGSEA. V was pared by 7 bases and J by 5 bases, with 10 bases of the junction left unmatched. This CDR3 is 14 amino acids long. CDR3 region: CSGGSGTATGELFF. CDR3 nucleotides: TGCAGCGGTGGGTCAGGGACAGCTACCGGGGAGCTGTTTTTT.

This clone was observed a few times. This sequence joins TRBV11-3 and TRBJ2-3; D perhaps matches TRBD2 (6 bases). Germline assignment: CDR1 SGHNT and CDR2 YENEEA. The V gene lost 5 bases and the J gene lost 8 bases, with 11 bases spanning the gap. The CDR3 totals 12 residues. The CDR3 loop reads CASSPSVVTQYF. Here the CDR3 DNA reads TGTGCCAGCAGCCCTAGCGTGGTTACGCAGTATTTT.

The rearrangement joins TRBV7-9 to TRBJ2-3; D may be TRBD2 (6 bases). The CDR3 runs 14 residues. Germline V gene lookup returns CDR1 SEHNR and CDR2 FQNEAQ (reference sequence). The chain's CDR3 is CALGAGTSTDTQYF. The DNA for the CDR3 is TGTGCTCTCGGGGCGGGGACTAGCACAGATACGCAGTATTTT. The full variable domain, with the rest looked up from reference TRBV7-9 and TRBJ2-3, is DTGVSQNPRHKITKRGQNVTFRCDPISEHNRLYWYRQTLGQGPEFLTYFQNEAQLEKSRLLSDRFSAERPKGSFSTLEIQRTEQGDSAMYLCALGAGTSTDTQYFGPGTRLTVL.

This clone was recorded only once. The chain employs TRBV9 and TRBJ1-6; D possibly corresponds to TRBD1 (5 bases). V lost 0 bases and J 5 bases, leaving 12 bases between the germline ends. Per germline, CDR1 SGDLS and CDR2 YYNGEE. The CDR3 covers 16 residues. Written as DNA, the CDR3 is TGTGCCAGCAGCGTAGCAGCCAGGGAACATAATTCACCCCTCCACTTT. Residues: CASSVAAREHNSPLHF.

V gene TRBV5-1 combines with J gene TRBJ1-4, with D perhaps matching TRBD1 (5 bases). The germline V gene has CDR1 SGHRS and CDR2 YFSETQ. The V gene lost 4 bases and the J gene lost 5 bases, with 12 bases spanning the gap. CDR3 length equals 14 residues. This CDR3 is CASSLGGLNEKLFF. The CDR3, as DNA: TGCGCCAGCAGCCTCGGGGGACTAAATGAAAAACTGTTTTTT.

The V gene is TRBV5-1, the J gene TRBJ1-4; 8 bases line up with TRBD1. J gave up 5 bases and V 4 bases, and 7 bases lay outside the gene matches. This CDR3 region has 15 residues. Germline values: CDR1 SGHRS, CDR2 YFSETQ. The CDR3 DNA is TGCGCCAGCAGCACCGGACAGGGAGGCAATGAAAAACTGTTTTTT. This sequence encodes CASSTGQGGNEKLFF.

J is TRBJ2-7 and V is TRBV18, with D possibly TRBD2 on 5 matching bases. This CDR3 contains 17 residues. In germline, CDR1 is KGHSH, CDR2 LQKENI. The V end was cut by 1 base, the J end by 1 base, with 17 bases between. The CDR3 loop is CASSPLSPAGGSYEQYF. CDR3 nucleotide sequence: TGTGCCAGCTCACCACTAAGTCCGGCGGGCGGGTCCTACGAGCAGTACTTC. Full variable domain (outside the CDR3, taken from reference TRBV18 and TRBJ2-7): NAGVMQNPRHLVRRRGQEARLRCSPMKGHSHVYWYRQLPEEGLKFMVYLQKENIIDESGMPKERFSAEFPKEGPSILRIQQVVRGDSAAYFCASSPLSPAGGSYEQYFGPGTRLTVT.

The J gene is TRBJ2-7, the V gene TRBV4-2; 8 nucleotides agree with TRBD2. This CDR3 has 17 residues. J gave up 2 bases and V 4 bases, and 13 bases lay outside the gene matches. CDR1 and CDR2 from the germline V gene are LGHNA and YNFKEQ. The DNA for the CDR3 is TGTGCCAGCAGCCCGCTTGTGGGGAGCGGGAGTACCTACGAGCAGTACTTC. It codes for CASSPLVGSGSTYEQYF.

A word on this clone: Other DNA variants within this sample encode the same CDR3. The chain has TRBV27 and TRBJ2-7; tentatively, D is TRBD2 (6 bases). There are 11 residues in the CDR3. Germline V gene sequence: CDR1 MNHEY, CDR2 SMNVEV (reference sequence). Deletions cut 6 bases from V and 4 bases from J, with 7 bases between. CDR3 nucleotide sequence: TGTGCCAGCAGGCGGGGATACGAGCAGTACTTC. It codes for CASRRGYEQYF.

The rearrangement uses TRBV7-8 and TRBJ2-3, with D maybe TRBD1 (6 bases). Germline V gene sequence: CDR1 SGHVS, CDR2 FQNEAQ. The CDR3 has 15 residues. V lost 1 base and J lost 6, with 14 bases in between. The CDR3 protein is CASSLVRGPVDTQYF. The DNA for the CDR3 is TGTGCCAGCAGCTTAGTCAGGGGCCCCGTGGATACGCAGTATTTT.

The V gene is TRBV9, the J gene TRBJ2-2, with 7 bases lining up with TRBD2. Germline CDR1 and CDR2: SGDLS and YYNGEE. There are 15 residues in the CDR3. Losses at the gene ends were 4 bases for V and 4 bases for J; bases not matched to a gene: 7. The CDR3 spells CASSTGGGATGELFF. CDR3 bases: TGTGCCAGCAGCACGGGCGGGGGAGCCACCGGGGAGCTGTTTTTT.

This clone occurred a few times. V usage is TRBV6-1 and J usage is TRBJ1-2; no definite D call. The CDR3 length is 13 residues. Germline V gives CDR1 MNHNS, CDR2 SASEGT. The V end was cut by 1 base, the J end by 4 bases, with 7 bases between. CDR3 residues: CASSEVAAYGYTF. CDR3 sequence (DNA): TGTGCCAGCAGTGAAGTGGCGGCCTATGGCTACACCTTC.

The chain links TRBV3-1 (or the pseudogene TRBV3-2) to TRBJ2-7; possibly TRBD1 for D (6 bases). The germline V gene encodes CDR1 LGHDT and CDR2 YNNKEL (reference sequence). Trimming cost V 1 base and J 2 bases, with 9 bases left between them. This CDR3 is built from 14 residues. CDR3 region: CASSQGGRAYEQYF. The CDR3 DNA reads TGTGCCAGCAGCCAAGGGGGGCGGGCCTACGAGCAGTACTTC.